These 21 T cell receptor beta chains were all obtained from the same sample, sequenced in a study of blood T cells in healthy people across ages (dated by TCRdb to the mid-2010s). The library was generated by 5' RACE. Instrument on record: Illumina HiSeq 2500. The second PCR ran for roughly 7 to 11 cycles and used a J-beta primer mix along with a sample-barcoded 5' primer. Through fastp at Q25 and MiXCR, TCRdb rebuilt clones from the public reads, retaining in-frame beta chains. Each CDR3 protein appears once, grouped with its most common genes and DNA. The sample includes about 640,000 distinct CDR3 sequences, with roughly 50% observed a single time. Roughly 34% of the sample goes to the ten largest clones. Sequenced input: blood. The receptors were gathered from a man between 60 and 70 years old in good health.

The chain is built from TRBV6-5 and TRBJ2-5, with 8 bases identical to TRBD1. The end of the DNA fits TRBJ2-7 better, so the J call may be wrong. The V gene's germline CDR1 is MNHEY and CDR2 SVGAGI. The CDR3 length is 15 residues. The CDR3 loop reads CASSYIGQGTHEQYF. CDR3 bases: TGTGCCAGCAGTTACATAGGACAGGGAACCCACGAGCAGTACTTC.

A word on this clonotype: The junction departs from the called germline gene at one end, perhaps through a read error. The chain joins TRBV5-1 to TRBJ2-1; D possibly corresponds to TRBD1 (6 bases). The germline V gene encodes CDR1 SGHRS and CDR2 YFSETQ. There are 14 residues in the CDR3. In DNA, the CDR3 is TGCGCGAGCAGCTTTCGGACAGAAGCGGATGAGCAGTTCTTC. Protein sequence: CASSFRTEADEQFF.

V and J are TRBV12-3 or TRBV12-4 and TRBJ2-3; TRBD2 matches at 12 bases. After removal of 6 bases from V and 0 bases from J, the junction contained 4 bases not matched to a gene. The CDR3 runs 16 residues. The CDR3 DNA reads as TGTGCCAGCAGGCTCGGACTAGCGGGGAGCACAGATACGCAGTATTTT. Translated, it gives CASRLGLAGSTDTQYF.

This clonotype was counted a few times. This chain connects TRBV7-9 to TRBJ2-7; 7 bases agree with TRBD1. This CDR3 has 16 residues. CDR1 is SEHNR, CDR2 FQNEAQ, per germline (reference sequence). After removal of 0 bases from V and 4 bases from J, the junction contained 9 bases not matched to a gene. CDR3 region: CASSLARHQGEYEQYF. CDR3 nucleotide sequence: TGTGCCAGCAGCTTAGCGAGGCACCAGGGGGAGTACGAGCAGTACTTC.

This clonotype was counted a single time. The chain couples TRBV5-1 to TRBJ1-2; perhaps TRBD1 as D (5 bases). The V end lost 2 bases, the J end lost 5 bases, and 10 bases lay between the germline ends. From germline, CDR1 is SGHRS and CDR2 YFSETQ. There are 13 residues in the CDR3. CDR3 in DNA: TGCGCCAGCAGCTTCGACAGTGATTATGGCTACACCTTC. Protein product: CASSFDSDYGYTF.

This clonotype was seen only once. This sequence joins TRBV10-3 and TRBJ2-5, with 10 bases identical to TRBD1. There are 14 residues in the CDR3. CDR1 ENHRY and CDR2 SYGVKD come from the germline V gene. The ends lost 6 bases at V and 3 bases at J; junction bases unmatched: 4. The CDR3 loop reads CAIRAGTGEETQYF. CDR3 nucleotide sequence: TGTGCCATCAGGGCCGGGACAGGGGAAGAGACCCAGTACTTC.

Only a few counts were recorded for this clonotype. J is TRBJ2-5 and V is TRBV12-5; 7 bases map to TRBD2. J lost 2 bases, V lost 3 bases, and 3 bases had no gene match. Looked up from germline, CDR1 is LGHNT and CDR2 is FRNRAP. The length of the CDR3 is 14 residues. The CDR3 sequence is CASGFGTTQETQYF. The CDR3 DNA reads as TGTGCTAGTGGTTTCGGGACTACACAAGAGACCCAGTACTTC. The full variable domain, its missing parts supplied by reference TRBV12-5 and TRBJ2-5, is DARVTQTPRHKVTEMGQEVTMRCQPILGHNTVFWYRQTMMQGLELLAYFRNRAPLDDSGMPKDRFSAEMPDATLATLKIQPSEPRDSAVYFCASGFGTTQETQYFGPGTRLLVL.

In this sample, this clonotype turned up a few times. The chain couples TRBV15 to TRBJ2-2; TRBD1 or TRBD2 may be the D gene (5 bases each). The germline V gene has CDR1 LNHNV and CDR2 YYDKDF (reference sequence). V shed 3 bases and J shed 4 bases, with 15 bases lying between them. The CDR3 length is 16 residues. The CDR3 bases are TGTGCCACCAGCAGGTTCTCCGGGGCACCCACCGGGGAGCTGTTTTTT. Translating it yields CATSRFSGAPTGELFF.

The V gene is TRBV5-1, the J gene TRBJ1-2; D may be TRBD1 (5 bases). Trimming left V 2 bases short and J 7 bases short, with 12 bases between. From germline, CDR1 is SGHRS and CDR2 YFSETQ. This CDR3 has 13 amino acids. The CDR3 region has the DNA TGCGCCAGCAGCTTCATCCAGGGAACTGGCTACACCTTC. It yields the protein CASSFIQGTGYTF.

V gene TRBV2 combines with J gene TRBJ2-3; possibly TRBD1 for D (5 bases). The CDR3 is made up of 14 amino acids. CDR1 and CDR2 from the germline V gene are SNHLY and FYNNEI. The V and J ends lost 1 base and 1 base respectively, with 6 bases between them. The CDR3 is CASSEEQGTDTQYF. Written as DNA, the CDR3 is TGTGCCAGCAGTGAAGAACAGGGCACAGATACGCAGTATTTT. The full variable domain, its missing parts supplied by reference TRBV2 and TRBJ2-3, is EPEVTQTPSHQVTQMGQEVILRCVPISNHLYFYWYRQILGQKVEFLVSFYNNEISEKSEIFDDQFSVERPDGSNFTLKIRSTKLEDSAMYFCASSEEQGTDTQYFGPGTRLTVL.

This clonotype was seen a handful of times. V is TRBV7-2 and J is TRBJ1-4; no definite D call. Germline lookup yields CDR1 SGHTA and CDR2 FQGNSA. This CDR3 has 15 residues. Deletions cut 1 base from V and 6 bases from J, with 12 bases between. CDR3 sequence: CASSLVVGPDEKLFF. The CDR3 nucleotides read TGTGCCAGCAGCTTAGTAGTTGGGCCGGATGAAAAACTGTTTTTT.

The V call is TRBV4-1, the J call TRBJ2-1; 7 bases fit TRBD1. Germline values: CDR1 MGHRA, CDR2 YSYEKL. The CDR3 has 15 residues. V shed 6 bases and J 5 bases; nucleotides not matched to a gene: 10. CDR3 in amino acids: CASSPRQGRDNEQFF. The CDR3 region has the DNA TGCGCCAGCAGTCCACGACAGGGTAGGGACAATGAGCAGTTCTTC.

This clonotype has at least ten counts. The V and J genes are TRBV3-1 and TRBJ2-3; 7 bases fit TRBD1. The CDR3 loop spans 15 amino acids. CDR1 and CDR2 (germline): LGHDT, YNNKEL (reference sequence). The V and J ends lost 4 bases and 1 base, in that order; junction bases with no gene match: 5. The CDR3 sequence is CASSRDSGGTDTQYF. As DNA, the CDR3 is TGTGCCAGCAGCCGGGACAGCGGTGGCACAGATACGCAGTATTTT.

The chain combines TRBV10-2 with TRBJ1-1, with D perhaps TRBD1 (5 bases). CDR3 length: 14 residues. The germline CDR1 and CDR2 sequences are WSHSY and SAAADI. Trimming stripped 7 bases from V and 3 bases from J, with 15 bases between. DNA for the CDR3: TGCGCCAGCACCAACCCGGGGCGTTACACTGAAGCTTTCTTT. Protein: CASTNPGRYTEAFF.

The CDR3 sequence is CSEWSLESIGEQFF. The CDR3 region has the DNA TGCAGCGAGTGGTCGCTAGAATCCATCGGAGAGCAGTTCTTC. The rearrangement joins TRBV29-1 to TRBJ2-1; D ambiguous. V was trimmed by 7 bases and J by 10 bases, leaving 23 bases between them. Germline assignment: CDR1 SQVTM and CDR2 ANQGSEA. This CDR3 has 14 residues.

This chain joins TRBV6-6 and TRBJ2-1; D could derive from TRBD1 or TRBD2 (5 bases each). The CDR3 consists of 13 residues. The V gene lost 2 bases and the J gene lost 9 bases, with 11 bases spanning the gap. Per germline, CDR1 MNHNY and CDR2 SVGAGI (reference sequence). The CDR3 region is CASSYGTPLEQFF. The CDR3 DNA is TGTGCCAGCAGTTACGGGACCCCCCTTGAGCAGTTCTTC.

This clonotype was seen a few times. This chain joins TRBV6-6 and TRBJ1-1; TRBD1 aligns across 8 bases. Trimming removed 7 bases from V and 7 bases from J; junction bases left unmatched: 8. The CDR3 has 13 amino acids. CDR1 MNHNY and CDR2 SVGAGI come from the germline V gene (reference sequence). The CDR3, as DNA: TGTGCCAGCACTGAACAGGGGGAGGGTGAAGCTTTCTTT. Residues: CASTEQGEGEAFF.

DNA of the CDR3: TGTGCCAGCAGTTTGACTAGCGGGGGGGTTGTACATGAGCAGTACTTC. This translates into CASSLTSGGVVHEQYF. This sequence joins TRBV27 and TRBJ2-7; TRBD2 agrees at 14 bases. The trim removed 3 bases at V and 7 bases at J, leaving 8 bases unmatched. Germline V lookup: CDR1 MNHEY, CDR2 SMNVEV (reference sequence). The CDR3 is 16 residues long.

The J gene is TRBJ1-1, the V gene TRBV3-1; D gene ambiguous. The CDR3 covers 13 residues. Per the germline V gene, CDR1 is LGHDT and CDR2 is YNNKEL (reference sequence). V was trimmed by 4 bases and J by 6 bases, leaving 12 bases between them. The CDR3 sequence: CASSPRSSAEAFF. CDR3 bases: TGTGCCAGCAGCCCCCGAAGCTCGGCTGAAGCTTTCTTT.

This clonotype was recorded a few times. The rearrangement links TRBV27 to TRBJ1-2, with D possibly TRBD1 on 6 matching bases. Germline CDR1 MNHEY, CDR2 SMNVEV (reference sequence). CDR3 length: 14 amino acids. Trimming shortened V by 3 bases and J by 3 bases, and 11 bases separated the two germline ends. The CDR3 nucleotides are TGTGCCAGCAGTTTCCAGGGGCGGCACTATGGCTACACCTTC. It encodes CASSFQGRHYGYTF.

This clonotype is a singleton in its sample. The chain is built from TRBV6-2 or TRBV6-3 and TRBJ2-7; 9 bases fit TRBD1. The DNA end lines up better with TRBJ2-5; the J call may be wrong. CDR3 size: 15 residues. Germline-derived CDR1 and CDR2 are MNHEY and SVGEGT. CDR3 bases: TGTGCCAGCAGTTACCTAGGACAGGGGCTAGAGACCCAGTACTTC. It specifies CASSYLGQGLETQYF.